Sequencing of this T cell receptor beta chain was carried out in a study of beta chain features in type 1 diabetes. The study, taken as a whole, reports: Junctions at VDJ sites from type 1 diabetes patients had fewer insertions and more deletions.

This clone was observed a few times. Its target is unknown. As every portion of the isolated RNA was reverse transcribed, the sequencing read expressed TCRB transcripts. Only in-frame clones appear in the TCRdb table, and some are missing; sequencing was by immunoSEQ multiplex PCR. The sample lists about 320,000 clones; 11% to 15% were seen once. Deletions cut 0 bases from V and 1 base from J, with 6 bases between. There are 14 residues in the CDR3. The germline V gene has CDR1 SGHVS and CDR2 FNYEAQ. This rearrangement joins TRBV7-6 to TRBJ2-5; possibly TRBD1 or TRBD2 for D (5 bases each). The clonotype was recovered from a man in his thirties or forties in good health. The sequencing input was central memory CD4+ T cells from blood. The CDR3 sequence is CASSLAGGQETQYF. CDR3 DNA sequence: TGTGCCAGCAGCTTAGCTGGGGGCCAAGAGACCCAGTACTTC.